The 31 T cell receptor beta chains in this list originate from one sample, sequenced in a study of T cells after yellow fever vaccination. TCRdb reprocessed the 5' RACE reads via MiXCR and lists one record per CDR3 protein. The table lists roughly 310,000 distinct CDR3 sequences, approximately 9% of them singletons. The sample in question was PBMCs, obtained on the day of the first yellow fever vaccination. These receptors were collected from a man aged 18 to 29 who received the YFV17D yellow fever vaccine.

This chain connects TRBV4-1 to TRBJ1-5; 9 nucleotides align to TRBD1. The germline gives CDR1 MGHRA, CDR2 YSYEKL. The V segment lost 9 bases and the J segment 5 bases; nucleotides outside the gene matches: 8. This CDR3 is 14 amino acids long. For the CDR3, the DNA is TGCGCCAGGACACCGGGACAGGGTCATCAGCCCCAGCATTTT. Translation gives CARTPGQGHQPQHF.

This clonotype was observed a handful of times. The genes are TRBV12-5 and TRBJ2-7, with D possibly being TRBD1 (5 bases). Looked up from germline, CDR1 is LGHNT and CDR2 is FRNRAP. The V gene lost 7 bases and the J gene lost 6 bases, with 19 bases spanning the gap. CDR3 length equals 14 residues. CDR3 amino acids: CASAQGRFRSEQYF. The CDR3, as DNA: TGTGCTAGTGCCCAGGGCAGGTTTCGCTCCGAGCAGTACTTC.

This clonotype was counted ten times or more. This chain connects TRBV11-1 to TRBJ1-4, with 8 bases that match TRBD1. The trim removed 6 bases at V and 7 bases at J, leaving 7 bases unmatched. The CDR3 is 14 residues long. The germline V gene has CDR1 SGHAT and CDR2 FQDESV (reference sequence). As DNA, the CDR3 is TGTGCCAGCAGAACCGGGACAGGCCCTGAAAAACTGTTTTTT. Protein: CASRTGTGPEKLFF.

The table lists this clonotype with a few counts. This chain connects TRBV12-5 to TRBJ1-3, with TRBD1 as a possible D gene (6 bases). The CDR3 spans 16 residues. The V end was cut by 7 bases, the J end by 4 bases, with 20 bases between. Looked up from germline, CDR1 is LGHNT and CDR2 is FRNRAP. CDR3 DNA sequence: TGTGCTAGTGCCCAGTCCGGGGGGGCCGGAGGAAACACCATATATTTT. Its protein product is CASAQSGGAGGNTIYF.

The CDR3 loop reads CASSHRQAGIQYF. In nucleotides, the CDR3 is TGCGCCAGCAGCCACCGACAGGCTGGCATTCAGTACTTC. This chain uses TRBV4-3 with TRBJ2-4, with D possibly TRBD1 on 6 matching bases. In germline, CDR1 is LGHNA, CDR2 YSLEER. This CDR3 is built from 13 residues. The V and J ends lost 3 bases and 9 bases respectively, with 12 bases between them.

This chain links TRBV4-1 with TRBJ1-2, with 7 bases that match TRBD1. This CDR3 region has 16 residues. V was pared by 4 bases and J by 8 bases, with 16 bases of the junction left unmatched. Germline values: CDR1 MGHRA, CDR2 YSYEKL. The CDR3 protein is CASSRDRDRGLRGYTF. The CDR3 bases are TGCGCCAGCAGCCGTGACAGGGATCGTGGACTGAGAGGCTACACCTTC.

The chain links TRBV7-6 to TRBJ2-5; TRBD2 agrees at 7 bases. Germline values: CDR1 SGHVS, CDR2 FNYEAQ. This CDR3 contains 17 residues. J gave up 1 base and V 1 base, and 9 bases lay outside the gene matches. CDR3 region: CASSLGAASGPQETQYF. As DNA, the CDR3 is TGTGCCAGCAGCTTAGGAGCGGCTAGCGGACCCCAAGAGACCCAGTACTTC. Filled out from reference TRBV7-6 and TRBJ2-5, the complete variable domain reads GAGVSQSPRYKVTKRGQDVALRCDPISGHVSLYWYRQALGQGPEFLTYFNYEAQQDKSGLPNDRFSAERPEGSISTLTIQRTEQRDSAMYRCASSLGAASGPQETQYFGPGTRLLVL.

This clonotype occurred many times. The genes are TRBV5-1 and TRBJ2-5; 12 bases align to TRBD2. V lost 4 bases and J lost 1; bases outside the gene matches: 5. CDR3 length equals 16 residues. CDR1 is SGHRS, CDR2 YFSETQ, per germline. In DNA, the CDR3 is TGCGCCAGCAGCCCGACTAGCGGGGGCCCCCAAGAGACCCAGTACTTC. Its protein product is CASSPTSGGPQETQYF.

This clonotype was counted between two and nine times. The V gene is TRBV12-3 or TRBV12-4, the J gene TRBJ2-3; D may be TRBD2 (7 bases). Trimming removed 7 bases at V and 4 bases at J, with 15 bases between. This CDR3 is built from 14 residues. DNA of the CDR3: TGTGCCAGCACCCTGGGGGGGGCCTCAGATACGCAGTATTTT. Amino acid sequence: CASTLGGASDTQYF.

The chain combines TRBV7-8 with TRBJ1-2; D possibly corresponds to TRBD1 (5 bases). The CDR3 has 15 residues. V lost 2 bases, J lost 8 bases, and 18 bases lay in between. Germline lookup yields CDR1 SGHVS and CDR2 FQNEAQ. DNA of the CDR3: TGTGCCAGCAGCTTAAGCCCGGGGGTCTATGGCGGCTACACCTTC. As protein: CASSLSPGVYGGYTF.

The chain uses TRBV7-9 and TRBJ1-1, with unresolved D. Trimming took 5 bases from V and 1 from J, leaving 14 bases between them. CDR1 is SEHNR, CDR2 FQNEAQ, per germline (reference sequence). The CDR3 is 15 residues long. The DNA of the CDR3 is TGTGCCAGCAGCCCGACACCGGCAGCGAACACTGAAGCTTTCTTT. It yields the protein CASSPTPAANTEAFF.

The chain joins TRBV10-3 to TRBJ2-7; D is ambiguous. Germline V gives CDR1 ENHRY, CDR2 SYGVKD. V lost 0 bases and J 2 bases, leaving 14 bases between the germline ends. The CDR3 contains 16 residues. CDR3 in amino acids: CAISESEQIGTYEQYF. CDR3 DNA: TGTGCCATCAGTGAGTCAGAACAGATTGGTACCTACGAGCAGTACTTC.

This clonotype was counted a few times. This chain joins TRBV20-1 and TRBJ2-5; the D is unclear. The V gene lost 5 bases and the J gene lost 4 bases, with 8 bases spanning the gap. CDR1 DFQATT and CDR2 SNEGSKA come from the germline V gene (reference sequence). CDR3 length equals 11 residues. CDR3 residues: CSAPFGETQYF. The CDR3 nucleotides read TGCAGTGCTCCGTTTGGAGAGACCCAGTACTTC.

This clonotype has a count of ten or more. The gene calls are TRBV12-3 or TRBV12-4 and TRBJ2-1, with a possible D match to TRBD2 (6 bases). V was trimmed by 4 bases and J by 7 bases, leaving 8 bases between them. This CDR3 has 12 residues. DNA of the CDR3: TGTGCCAGCAGTTCCAGCGGGAATGAGCAGTTCTTC. This translates into CASSSSGNEQFF.

This clonotype was counted between two and nine times. The genes are TRBV24-1 and TRBJ2-2; 10 bases fit TRBD1. Germline CDR1 and CDR2: KGHDR and SFDVKD. V lost 1 base to trimming and J lost 3 bases; unmatched junction nucleotides: 1. The length of the CDR3 is 16 residues. CDR3 sequence (DNA): TGTGCCACCAGTGATTTCGGGACAGGGGACACCGGGGAGCTGTTTTTT. This encodes CATSDFGTGDTGELFF.

This clonotype appeared many times. V is TRBV3-1 and J is TRBJ2-7; the match to TRBD2 covers 11 bases. V lost 1 base to trimming and J lost 3 bases; unmatched junction nucleotides: 2. In germline, CDR1 is LGHDT, CDR2 YNNKEL (reference sequence). This CDR3 contains 15 residues. The CDR3 DNA follows: TGTGCCAGCAGCCAAGCTAGCGGGGGGAACTACGAGCAGTACTTC. The encoded protein is CASSQASGGNYEQYF.

This clonotype came up a few times. The J gene is TRBJ1-2, the V gene TRBV5-1; 9 bases line up with TRBD1. The CDR3 has 16 residues. Losses at the gene ends were 4 bases for V and 4 bases for J; bases not matched to a gene: 11. Germline lookup yields CDR1 SGHRS and CDR2 YFSETQ. As DNA, the CDR3 is TGCGCCAGCAGCAGAGCGACAGGGGGTAGAGGCTATGGCTACACCTTC. It specifies CASSRATGGRGYGYTF. Looking up the rest from reference TRBV5-1 and TRBJ1-2 gives the full variable domain: KAGVTQTPRYLIKTRGQQVTLSCSPISGHRSVSWYQQTPGQGLQFLFEYFSETQRNKGNFPGRFSGRQFSNSRSEMNVSTLELGDSALYLCASSRATGGRGYGYTFGSGTRLTVV.

This clonotype was counted many times. This sequence joins TRBV4-2 and TRBJ1-4; perhaps TRBD1 as D (6 bases). V shed 4 bases and J shed 8 bases, with 14 bases lying between them. CDR3 length: 14 residues. Germline assignment: CDR1 LGHNA and CDR2 YNFKEQ. The CDR3 nucleotides read TGTGCCAGCAGCCCGGGGGGCGGACGAGAAAAACTGTTTTTT. Its protein product is CASSPGGGREKLFF.

The gene calls are TRBV4-2 and TRBJ2-3, with D perhaps matching TRBD2 (6 bases). The V end was cut by 5 bases, the J end by 1 base, with 16 bases between. The CDR3 extends over 16 amino acids. CDR1 and CDR2 (germline): LGHNA, YNFKEQ. The CDR3 coding sequence is TGTGCCAGCAGCGACACCCCGGGGACTGGCACAGATACGCAGTATTTT. Its translation is CASSDTPGTGTDTQYF.

This clonotype was seen a few times. The chain carries TRBV11-1 and TRBJ2-7, with TRBD1 matching 7 bases. J was trimmed by 6 bases and V by 4 bases; bases with no gene match: 12. Germline V lookup: CDR1 SGHAT, CDR2 FQDESV (reference sequence). CDR3 length: 15 amino acids. CDR3 sequence: CASSSDRSFGGEQYF. The CDR3 DNA reads as TGTGCCAGCAGCTCGGACAGGTCCTTTGGGGGCGAGCAGTACTTC.

The CDR3 loop reads CASSIGSPGTDTQYF. CDR3 coding DNA: TGTGCCAGCAGCATAGGGTCGCCAGGCACAGATACGCAGTATTTT. This chain uses TRBV11-1 with TRBJ2-3; D unresolved. Between the trimmed V and J ends, which lost 5 bases and 1 base, there was a span of 13 bases. The CDR3 loop spans 15 amino acids. From germline, CDR1 is SGHAT and CDR2 FQDESV (reference sequence).

This clonotype appeared a few times. The chain employs TRBV6-5 and TRBJ1-4; D gene unclear. Trimming shortened V by 2 bases and J by 4 bases, and 20 bases separated the two germline ends. Germline V gene sequence: CDR1 MNHEY, CDR2 SVGAGI. The CDR3 is 18 amino acids. CDR3 sequence reads: CASSYRTETGRVNEKLFF. The CDR3 DNA sequence: TGTGCCAGCAGTTACCGGACCGAGACTGGTCGGGTTAATGAAAAACTGTTTTTT.

In its sample, this clonotype was seen a few times. This chain links TRBV14 with TRBJ2-6; D might be TRBD1 (6 bases). CDR3 size: 18 residues. In germline, CDR1 is SGHDN, CDR2 FVKESK. V was trimmed by 5 bases and J by 7 bases, leaving 24 bases between them. CDR3 DNA: TGTGCCAGCAGCTTTCAGGGGCAAGGGTTATCATCCGCCAACGTCCTGACTTTC. Amino acid sequence: CASSFQGQGLSSANVLTF.

The chain carries TRBV5-1 and TRBJ2-4, with D perhaps matching TRBD1 (5 bases). CDR3 size: 13 residues. The V and J ends lost 7 bases and 6 bases respectively, with 14 bases between them. The germline gives CDR1 SGHRS, CDR2 YFSETQ. The CDR3 DNA is TGCGCCAGCCACCAGGGTTCGGGAAACATTCAGTACTTC. This gives the protein CASHQGSGNIQYF.

This CDR3 is CASSLRRTSTDTQYF. CDR3 coding DNA: TGTGCCAGCAGCTTAAGGCGGACTAGCACAGATACGCAGTATTTT. V and J are TRBV7-2 and TRBJ2-3, with a possible D match to TRBD2 (5 bases). The V gene lost 2 bases and the J gene lost 0 bases, with 9 bases spanning the gap. CDR1 SGHTA and CDR2 FQGNSA come from the germline V gene. The CDR3 has 15 residues.

The chain carries TRBV11-1 and TRBJ2-5; 11 bases match TRBD2. CDR1 and CDR2 from the germline V gene are SGHAT and FQDESV (reference sequence). Losses at the gene ends were 3 bases for V and 5 bases for J; bases not matched to a gene: 5. CDR3 length equals 15 residues. DNA for the CDR3: TGTGCCAGCAGCTTTGGGACTAGCGGACTGGAGACCCAGTACTTC. Protein sequence: CASSFGTSGLETQYF. The whole variable domain, filled in from reference TRBV11-1 and TRBJ2-5, reads EAEVAQSPRYKITEKSQAVAFWCDPISGHATLYWYRQILGQGPELLVQFQDESVVDDSQLPKDRFSAERLKGVDSTLKIQPAELGDSAMYLCASSFGTSGLETQYFGPGTRLLVL.

The V call is TRBV28, the J call TRBJ2-7; D may match TRBD1 or TRBD2 (6 bases each). The CDR3 sequence is 13 residues long. The germline V and J ends were trimmed by 4 bases and 4 bases, with 11 bases remaining between them. Germline CDR1 reads MDHEN; CDR2 reads SYDVKM. The DNA for the CDR3 is TGTGCCAGCAGTTCGGGGGCCCAATACGAGCAGTACGTC. It specifies CASSSGAQYEQYV.

In its sample, this clonotype was seen a few times. The chain is built from TRBV11-2 and TRBJ2-2; the D gene is possibly TRBD1 (6 bases). Germline CDR1 and CDR2: SGHAT and FQNNGV. CDR3 length equals 15 residues. The V and J ends lost 4 bases and 7 bases respectively, with 16 bases between them. The CDR3 protein is CASSSVTGKIGELFF. In DNA, the CDR3 is TGTGCCAGCAGCTCAGTTACAGGGAAAATCGGGGAGCTGTTTTTT.

In its sample, this clonotype was seen a few times. The chain couples TRBV20-1 to TRBJ2-3; tentatively, D is TRBD2 (6 bases). V dropped 6 bases and J dropped 6 bases, with 16 bases sitting between them. Germline V lookup: CDR1 DFQATT, CDR2 SNEGSKA (reference sequence). The CDR3 runs to 13 residues. CDR3 DNA sequence: TGCAGTGCGGGAGCGGGCATGAGGGATACGCAGTATTTT. This codes for CSAGAGMRDTQYF.

The V and J genes are TRBV5-6 and TRBJ1-6; D might be TRBD1 (5 bases). The ends were cut back, 5 bases at V and 0 bases at J, with 9 bases in the middle. The CDR3 sequence is 15 residues long. Germline V gives CDR1 SGHDT, CDR2 YYEEEE. The CDR3 bases are TGTGCCAGCAGGAAGGGGAGCTCCTATAATTCACCCCTCCACTTT. Encoded protein: CASRKGSSYNSPLHF.

This clonotype has just a few counts. The gene calls are TRBV27 and TRBJ2-5, with unresolved D. The germline CDR1 and CDR2 sequences are MNHEY and SMNVEV (reference sequence). The CDR3 is 13 residues long. Trimming pared 3 bases from V and 5 bases from J, leaving 10 bases between. CDR3 DNA sequence: TGTGCCAGCAGTTTGGGCTTCGGGGAGACCCAGTACTTC. Translation gives CASSLGFGETQYF.